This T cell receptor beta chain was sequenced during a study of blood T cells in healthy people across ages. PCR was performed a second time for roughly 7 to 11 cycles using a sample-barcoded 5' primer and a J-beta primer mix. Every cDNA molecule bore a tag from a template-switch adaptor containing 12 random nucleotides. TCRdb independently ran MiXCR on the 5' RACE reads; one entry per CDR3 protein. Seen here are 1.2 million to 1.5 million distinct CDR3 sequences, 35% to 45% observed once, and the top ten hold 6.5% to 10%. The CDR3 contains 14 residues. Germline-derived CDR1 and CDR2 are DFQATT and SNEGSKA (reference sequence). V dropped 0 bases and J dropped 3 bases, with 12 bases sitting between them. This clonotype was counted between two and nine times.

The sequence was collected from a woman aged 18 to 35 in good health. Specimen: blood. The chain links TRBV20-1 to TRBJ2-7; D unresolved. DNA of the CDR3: TGCAGTGCTAGAGATCCGATATTAGGCTACGAGCAGTACTTC. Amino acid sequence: CSARDPILGYEQYF.